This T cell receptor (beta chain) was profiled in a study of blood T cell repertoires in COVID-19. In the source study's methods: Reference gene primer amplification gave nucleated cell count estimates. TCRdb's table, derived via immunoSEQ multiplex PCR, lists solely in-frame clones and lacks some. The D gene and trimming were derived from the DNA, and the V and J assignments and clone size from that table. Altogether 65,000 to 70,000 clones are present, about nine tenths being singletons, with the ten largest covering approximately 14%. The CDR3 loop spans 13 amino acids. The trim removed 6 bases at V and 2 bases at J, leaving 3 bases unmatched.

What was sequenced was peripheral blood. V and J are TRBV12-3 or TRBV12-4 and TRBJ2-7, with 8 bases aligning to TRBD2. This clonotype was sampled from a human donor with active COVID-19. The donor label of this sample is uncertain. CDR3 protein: CASRTSAAYEQYF. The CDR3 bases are TGTGCCAGCAGGACTAGCGCGGCCTACGAGCAGTACTTC.